These 18 T cell receptor beta chains originate from one sample sequenced in a study of T-cell memory formation after mild COVID-19. TCRdb itself ran the 5' RACE reads through MiXCR, one entry per CDR3 protein. The sample has under 450,000 distinct CDR3 sequences; around 22% are singletons. The sample comprised PBMCs or a T cell subset sorted from them (not recorded which). The receptors originated from an adult woman who had mild COVID-19 (a few samples of this study predate the infection). Cell type and time point are not known.

This clonotype was found many times. The V gene is TRBV5-5, the J gene TRBJ2-7; D is unresolved. The V and J ends lost 4 bases and 5 bases respectively, with 10 bases between them. The CDR3 extends over 12 amino acids. Looked up from germline, CDR1 is SGHKS and CDR2 is YYEKEE (reference sequence). CDR3: CASSLDLDEQYF. In DNA form, the CDR3 reads TGTGCCAGCAGCCTAGATCTCGACGAGCAGTACTTC.

This clonotype was recorded a few times. The CDR3 bases are TGCAGCGCTCGGGAGTTCGGCTCCTACAATGAGCAGTTCTTC. Its translation: CSAREFGSYNEQFF. This chain joins TRBV29-1 and TRBJ2-1; the D gene is possibly TRBD2 (6 bases). Germline V CDR1 and CDR2: SQVTM, ANQGSEA. The germline V and J ends were trimmed by 7 bases and 0 bases, with 13 bases remaining between them. This CDR3 is built from 14 residues.

Notes on this clonotype: Germline is not matched at one junction end, which may reflect a read error. This chain links TRBV6-2 or TRBV6-3 with TRBJ2-7; 13 positions match TRBD2. The germline CDR1 and CDR2 sequences are MNHEY and SVGEGT. CDR3 size: 13 residues. Here the CDR3 DNA reads TGTGCCGGCAGGACTAGCGGGAGCCACGAGCAGTACTTC. This encodes CAGRTSGSHEQYF.

V usage is TRBV5-1 and J usage is TRBJ2-3, with 8 bases aligning to TRBD1. CDR1 and CDR2 from the germline V gene are SGHRS and YFSETQ. V lost 3 bases to trimming and J lost 5 bases; unmatched junction nucleotides: 17. This CDR3 is 18 amino acids long. CDR3 amino acids: CASSSSPNMGQELDTQYF. CDR3 bases: TGCGCCAGCAGCTCCTCCCCAAACATGGGACAGGAGTTAGATACGCAGTATTTT. Full variable domain (rest looked up from reference TRBV5-1 and TRBJ2-3): KAGVTQTPRYLIKTRGQQVTLSCSPISGHRSVSWYQQTPGQGLQFLFEYFSETQRNKGNFPGRFSGRQFSNSRSEMNVSTLELGDSALYLCASSSSPNMGQELDTQYFGPGTRLTVL.

The rearrangement joins TRBV15 to TRBJ1-1; D is undetermined. V gave up 3 bases and J gave up 3 bases, with 8 bases separating them. This CDR3 comprises 13 residues. In germline, CDR1 is LNHNV, CDR2 YYDKDF (reference sequence). The CDR3 spells CATSSGWDTEAFF. The CDR3 DNA reads as TGTGCCACCAGCAGTGGGTGGGACACTGAAGCTTTCTTT.

The V and J genes are TRBV30 and TRBJ2-1; TRBD2 might be the D (5 bases). Trimming pared 1 base from V and 8 bases from J, leaving 9 bases between. This CDR3 region has 12 residues. Germline assignment: CDR1 GTSNPN and CDR2 SVGIG (reference sequence). CDR3 amino acids: CAWSALGDEQFF. The CDR3 region has the DNA TGTGCCTGGAGTGCACTAGGCGATGAGCAGTTCTTC.

J is TRBJ2-3 and V is TRBV20-1; TRBD2 aligns across 16 bases. V dropped 4 bases and J dropped 4; count of bases not matched to a gene: 2. Germline CDR1 is DFQATT and CDR2 is SNEGSKA (reference sequence). The CDR3 runs to 15 residues. The CDR3 DNA is TGCAGTGCTACGGGACTAGCGGGAGGGCCAGATACGCAGTATTTT. This encodes CSATGLAGGPDTQYF.

The J gene is TRBJ2-7, the V gene TRBV5-1; D assignment may be TRBD1 or TRBD2 (5 bases each). The length of the CDR3 is 14 residues. From germline, CDR1 is SGHRS and CDR2 YFSETQ. V lost 7 bases and J 0 bases, leaving 14 bases between the germline ends. In DNA form, the CDR3 reads TGCGCCAGCCATCCCGGGACCTACTCCTACGAGCAGTACTTC. It specifies CASHPGTYSYEQYF.

This clonotype was found a few times. The chain carries TRBV7-9 and TRBJ1-1; no reliable D call. The CDR3 is made up of 14 amino acids. Trimming shortened V by 1 base and J by 6 bases, and 12 bases separated the two germline ends. Germline V gene data show CDR1 as SEHNR and CDR2 as FQNEAQ (reference sequence). CDR3 DNA: TGTGCCAGCAGCTTAGAATTCCGCTCCGCTGAAGCTTTCTTT. It specifies CASSLEFRSAEAFF.

A few counts support this clonotype. At one of its ends the junction is not consistent with the germline gene, which may arise from a read error. The J gene is TRBJ1-5, the V gene TRBV19; 7 bases are shared with TRBD1. CDR1 and CDR2 from the germline V gene are LNHDA and SQIVND (reference sequence). The CDR3 has 12 residues. The CDR3 DNA reads TGTGCCACCTACTTACCGGGACAGCCCATGGATTTT. Protein sequence: CATYLPGQPMDF.

The chain is built from TRBV29-1 and TRBJ2-2, with 10 bases identical to TRBD1. CDR1 and CDR2 (germline): SQVTM, ANQGSEA. The CDR3 is made up of 15 amino acids. V lost 6 bases to trimming and J lost 6 bases; unmatched junction nucleotides: 10. The CDR3 region is CSVGQGFGSSGELFF. The CDR3 DNA follows: TGCAGCGTGGGACAGGGGTTCGGATCATCCGGGGAGCTGTTTTTT.

This chain links TRBV3-1 with TRBJ1-1; maybe TRBD1 (5 bases). Trimming left V 4 bases short and J 1 base short, with 10 bases between. The CDR3 consists of 14 residues. Germline V gene sequence: CDR1 LGHDT, CDR2 YNNKEL (reference sequence). CDR3 bases: TGTGCCAGCAGCCCTCCAGACAGGAACACTGAAGCTTTCTTT. It yields the protein CASSPPDRNTEAFF.

This clonotype came up a few times. The CDR3, as DNA: TGTGCCAGCGGGATCACTAGCACAGATACGCAGTATTTT. It is translated as CASGITSTDTQYF. The J gene is TRBJ2-3, the V gene TRBV11-2; D unresolved. Trimming stripped 8 bases from V and 0 bases from J, with 9 bases between. This CDR3 is 13 amino acids long. In germline, CDR1 is SGHAT, CDR2 FQNNGV.

The chain has TRBV20-1 and TRBJ2-1; a weak D match, TRBD1 (5 bases). Germline CDR1 and CDR2: DFQATT and SNEGSKA (reference sequence). The CDR3 contains 16 residues. Trimming shortened V by 3 bases and J by 3 bases, and 18 bases separated the two germline ends. The CDR3 coding sequence is TGCAGTGCTAGCGGCCGTGTTTGGGGCCGCTACAATGAGCAGTTCTTC. Translated, it gives CSASGRVWGRYNEQFF.

The chain joins TRBV12-3 or TRBV12-4 to TRBJ2-1; D perhaps matches TRBD1 (6 bases). The CDR3 sequence is 13 residues long. Trimming took off 6 bases at V and 5 bases at J, with 11 bases between the two ends. The CDR3 DNA reads TGTGCCAGCAGGGCTACAGGGAACAATGAGCAGTTCTTC. Protein: CASRATGNNEQFF.

CDR3 region: CSVDGGDTEAFF. The CDR3 region has the DNA TGCAGCGTTGACGGGGGTGACACTGAAGCTTTCTTT. The chain is built from TRBV29-1 and TRBJ1-1, with D possibly TRBD1 on 5 matching bases. The CDR3 is 12 residues long. Germline lookup yields CDR1 SQVTM and CDR2 ANQGSEA. V gave up 3 bases and J gave up 3 bases, with 8 bases separating them.

This clonotype was detected many times. The CDR3 DNA reads TGCGCCAGCAGCCAAGATCTGGCAGGGGGCATCACTGAAGCTTTCTTT. Its protein is CASSQDLAGGITEAFF. This chain joins TRBV4-3 and TRBJ1-1; 8 bases line up with TRBD1. The trim removed 0 bases at V and 4 bases at J, leaving 7 bases unmatched. Germline values: CDR1 LGHNA, CDR2 YSLEER. The CDR3 loop spans 16 amino acids.

The gene calls are TRBV29-1 and TRBJ2-7; no clear D. Trimming stripped 6 bases from V and 2 bases from J, with 14 bases between. From germline, CDR1 is SQVTM and CDR2 ANQGSEA. The CDR3 extends over 13 amino acids. The CDR3 here is CSVPTDGAYEQYF. CDR3 DNA: TGCAGCGTCCCCACAGACGGCGCCTACGAGCAGTACTTC.